The T cell receptor (beta chain) described here comes from a study of blood T cell repertoires in COVID-19. About the study: Sites across the United States, Italy and Spain contributed samples from acute and convalescent COVID-19.

Trimming removed 0 bases from V and 1 base from J, with 12 bases in between. This CDR3 spans 15 amino acids. The V gene's germline CDR1 is GTSNPN and CDR2 SVGIG (reference sequence). As processed by the authors: Reference gene primers were amplified, and this amplification served to estimate nucleated cell counts. The protocol was immunoSEQ multiplex PCR, while the TCRdb copy is restricted to in-frame clones and leaves out a portion. The V and J calls and the clone size are those of that table, but D and trimming were determined from the DNA. The data show 100,000 or so clones, with 84% seen just once and about 2% held by the top ten.

The sequencing sample was made of peripheral blood. The rearrangement uses TRBV30 and TRBJ2-5; D is possibly TRBD2 (6 bases). The sequence came from a man aged 65 to 79 with active or convalescent COVID-19. The chain's CDR3 is CAWSVLGGTQETQYF. Here the CDR3 DNA reads TGTGCCTGGAGTGTCCTCGGGGGAACCCAAGAGACCCAGTACTTC.